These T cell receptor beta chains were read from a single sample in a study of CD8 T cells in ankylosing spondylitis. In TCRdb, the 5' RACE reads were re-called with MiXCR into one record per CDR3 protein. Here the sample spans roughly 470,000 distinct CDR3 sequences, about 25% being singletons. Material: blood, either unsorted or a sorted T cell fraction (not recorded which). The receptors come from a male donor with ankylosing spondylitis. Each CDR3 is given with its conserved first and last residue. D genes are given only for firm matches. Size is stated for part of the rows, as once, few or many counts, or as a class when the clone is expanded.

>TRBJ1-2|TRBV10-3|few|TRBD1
TGTGCCATCTCAGCCGGCGACAGGGAAGGAGAAGGCTACACCTTC
CAISAGDREGEGYTF
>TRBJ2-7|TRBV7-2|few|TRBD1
TGTGCCAGCAGCTTCGGACAGGGGAACTACGAGCAGTACTTC
CASSFGQGNYEQYF
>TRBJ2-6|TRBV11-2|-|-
TGTGCCAGCAGCTTACGGGGGATTGGGGCCAACGTCCTGACTTTC
CASSLRGIGANVLTF
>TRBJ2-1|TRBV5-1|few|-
TGCGCCAGCAGCTTGGATGGCAGGCGAAATGAGCAGTTCTTC
CASSLDGRRNEQFF
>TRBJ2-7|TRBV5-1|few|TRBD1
TGCGCCAGCAGCTTCTCTTCCGGACAGGGCTACTACGAGCAGTACTTC
CASSFSSGQGYYEQYF
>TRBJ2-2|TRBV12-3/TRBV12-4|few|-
TGTGCCAGCACCCCAACGACGGGGGCGAACACCGGGGAGCTGTTTTTT
CASTPTTGANTGELFF
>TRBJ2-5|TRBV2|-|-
TGTGCCAGCAGTGGATTAGCTGGCCCCCAAGAGACCCAGTACTTC
CASSGLAGPQETQYF
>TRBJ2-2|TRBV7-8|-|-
TGTGCCAGCAGCTTAGGTGACGCCAGGTTGGGCGGGGAGCTGTTTTTT
CASSLGDARLGGELFF
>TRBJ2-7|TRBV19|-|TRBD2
TGTGCCAGTAGTGTGTCTAGCGGATACGAGCAGTACTTC
CASSVSSGYEQYF
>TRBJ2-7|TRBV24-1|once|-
TGTGCCACCAGTGATTCAACGGGGGACGAGCAGTACTTC
CATSDSTGDEQYF
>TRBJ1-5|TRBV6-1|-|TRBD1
TGTGCCAGCAGCCCTCGGGGACAGTATCAGCCCCAGCATTTT
CASSPRGQYQPQHF
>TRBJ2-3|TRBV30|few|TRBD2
TGTGCCTGGAGTTTTGCGGGAGGCCCAGATACGCAGTATTTT
CAWSFAGGPDTQYF
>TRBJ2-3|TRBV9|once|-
TGTGCCAGCAACCCTCCGGGACTCAGCACAGATACGCAGTATTTT
CASNPPGLSTDTQYF
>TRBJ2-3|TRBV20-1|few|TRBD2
TGCAGTGCTAACCAAGCGGGAGCCTTTCCAGATACGCAGTATTTT
CSANQAGAFPDTQYF
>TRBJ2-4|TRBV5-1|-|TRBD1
TGCGCCAGCAGCGTACAGGGGGCAGGGGGCATTCAGTACTTC
CASSVQGAGGIQYF
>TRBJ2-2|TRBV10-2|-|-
TGCGCCAGCAGTGAGTCGACCGACGACAGGGCGGGAGCCGGGGAGCTGTTTTTT
CASSESTDDRAGAGELFF
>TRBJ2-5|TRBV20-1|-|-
TGCAGTGCTAAGACCGACCAAGAGACCCAGTACTTC
CSAKTDQETQYF
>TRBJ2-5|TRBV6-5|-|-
TGTGCCAGCAGTTACTCGAGGGGTCAAGAGACCCAGTACTTC
CASSYSRGQETQYF
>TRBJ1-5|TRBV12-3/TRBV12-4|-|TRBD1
TGTGCCAGCAGTTACAGGGGGCGGGCGAGGCAGCCCCAGCATTTT
CASSYRGRARQPQHF
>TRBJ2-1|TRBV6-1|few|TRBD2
TGTGCCAGCAGTGATCTAGCGGGCAGGGGATTGAATGAGCAGTTCTTC
CASSDLAGRGLNEQFF
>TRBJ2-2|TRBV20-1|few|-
TGCAGTGCTAAAGGGGCGAACACCGGGGAGCTGTTTTTT
CSAKGANTGELFF
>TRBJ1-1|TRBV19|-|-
TGTGCCGTGAGCGCCCGGGAGGGTTGGGACACTGAAGCTTTCTTT
CAVSAREGWDTEAFF
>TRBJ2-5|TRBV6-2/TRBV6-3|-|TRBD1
TGTGCCAGCAGTTACCCGTTGGGACAGACTTCTTTCTCGGAGACCCAGTACTTC
CASSYPLGQTSFSETQYF
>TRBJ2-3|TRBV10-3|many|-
TGTGCCATCTCGAGCGGTACCACAGATACGCAGTATTTT
CAISSGTTDTQYF
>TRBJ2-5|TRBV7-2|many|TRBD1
TGTGCCAGCAGCGACAGGGGCCGGGAGACCCAGTACTTC
CASSDRGRETQYF
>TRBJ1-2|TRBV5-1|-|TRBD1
TGCGCCAGCAGCGTAGGAGGGACAGACAACTATGGCTACACCTTC
CASSVGGTDNYGYTF
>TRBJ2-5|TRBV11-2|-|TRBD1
TGTGCCAGCAGCGGCCGGACAGGGGGCCAAGAGACCCAGTACTTC
CASSGRTGGQETQYF
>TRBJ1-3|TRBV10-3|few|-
TGTGCCATCTACAGGGCTACTGGAAACACCATATATTTT
CAIYRATGNTIYF
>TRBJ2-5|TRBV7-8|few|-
TGTGCCAGCAGCCACTCACGGGTCCAAGAGACCCAGTACTTC
CASSHSRVQETQYF
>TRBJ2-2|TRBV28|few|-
TGTGCCAGCAGCCCCCAGCCACGGGAGCTGTTTTTT
CASSPQPRELFF
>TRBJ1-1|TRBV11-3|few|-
TGTGCCAGCGGGGGTTGGACGACCACTGAAGCTTTCTTT
CASGGWTTTEAFF
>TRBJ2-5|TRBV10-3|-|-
TGTGCCATCAGTGACAACAGCCAAGAGACCCAGTACTTC
CAISDNSQETQYF
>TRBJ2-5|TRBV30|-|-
TGTGCCTGGATGCGCGACAACCTCGGGACCCAGTACTTC
CAWMRDNLGTQYF
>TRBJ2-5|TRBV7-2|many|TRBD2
TGTGCCAGCAGTTTTCCGGGACTAGCGGGCCAAGAGACCCAGTACTTC
CASSFPGLAGQETQYF
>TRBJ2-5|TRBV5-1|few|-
TGCGCCAGCTCCTATATGACCCGGCAAGAGACCCAGTACTTC
CASSYMTRQETQYF
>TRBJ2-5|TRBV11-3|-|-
TGTGCCAGCAGCTTAATACAGACCCAAGAGACCCAGTACTTC
CASSLIQTQETQYF
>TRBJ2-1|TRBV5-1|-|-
TGCGCCAGCATAGGAGCAGGGACCTCCGCTTCTTACAATGAGCAGTTCTTC
CASIGAGTSASYNEQFF
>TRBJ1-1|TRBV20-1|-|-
TGCAGTGCCCAGAGGCCCTGGGCGCGCATGAACACTGAAGCTTTCTTT
CSAQRPWARMNTEAFF
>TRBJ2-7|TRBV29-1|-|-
TGCAGCAGGGCTGAGGGGACTCGCGATGGGGAGCAGTACTTC
CSRAEGTRDGEQYF
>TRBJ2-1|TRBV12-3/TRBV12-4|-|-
TGTGCCAGCACCCACCTTCTCTTAGGGCAGGCCTCCTACAATGAGCAGTTCTTC
CASTHLLLGQASYNEQFF
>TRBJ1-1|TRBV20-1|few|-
TGCAGTGCCAATCCCCAGGGGATGAACACTGAAGCTTTCTTT
CSANPQGMNTEAFF
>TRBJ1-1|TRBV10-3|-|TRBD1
TGTGCCATCAGGGTGGGACAGGGAGATAACACTGAAGCTTTCTTT
CAIRVGQGDNTEAFF
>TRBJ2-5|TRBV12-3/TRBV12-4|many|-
TGTGCCAGCAGTTTTGGGTCTCTCCAAGAGACCCAGTACTTC
CASSFGSLQETQYF
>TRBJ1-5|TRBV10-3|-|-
TGTGCCATCAGTGAGTCTCCGCCGACAGTTCAGCCCCAGCATTTT
CAISESPPTVQPQHF
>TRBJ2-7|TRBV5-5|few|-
TGTGCCAGCAGCCACGCGGCTCTCAGCTCCTACGAGCAGTACTTC
CASSHAALSSYEQYF
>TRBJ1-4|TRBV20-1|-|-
TGCAGTGCTAGAGAAGGAGGGGATGAAAAACTGTTTTTT
CSAREGGDEKLFF
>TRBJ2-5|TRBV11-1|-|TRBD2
TGTGCCAGCAGCTTAGGTTTTACGGCTAGCGGGTATCAAGAGACCCAGTACTTC
CASSLGFTASGYQETQYF
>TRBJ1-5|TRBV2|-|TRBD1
TGTGCCAGCGCCAAACAACAGGGGTGGAATCAGCCCCAGCATTTT
CASAKQQGWNQPQHF
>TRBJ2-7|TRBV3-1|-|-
TGTGCCAGCAGCCCGACAGCGATTTACGAGCAGTACTTC
CASSPTAIYEQYF
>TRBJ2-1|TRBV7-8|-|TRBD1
TGTGCCAGCAGTAAAGGACAGGGGAGTTTCAATGAGCAGTTCTTC
CASSKGQGSFNEQFF